The sequence of this T cell receptor (beta chain) was determined in a study of OX40 agonist ivuxolimab in advanced cancers. About the research overall: Participants averaged approximately 60 years of age (range roughly 23 to 85) and were under 90% male. Study-level findings and limits: In the 0.1 to 3.0 mg/kg range, CD4+ and CD8+ blood T cells had expanded clonally by week 6.

The timepoints at which blood was sampled were baseline, cycle 4 day 1, and cycle 7 day 1. Germline CDR1 reads DFQATT; CDR2 reads SNEGSKA (reference sequence). The CDR3 is 11 residues long. With 2 bases removed from V and 6 bases from J, the gap between germline ends came to 5 bases. Of note for this clone: Its antigen is unidentified.

Profiled with immunoSEQ multiplex PCR; TCRdb holds only in-frame clones, not every one. This table holds 45,000 to 55,000 clones, about 86% found once. The clonotype comes from an adult with an advanced solid tumor such as melanoma, head and neck, liver or kidney cancer. The material sequenced was CD4+ or CD8+ T cells sorted from blood, taken in a trial of the OX40 agonist ivuxolimab. V and J are TRBV20-1 and TRBJ2-1; D is unresolved. The CDR3 protein is CSARKTNEQFF. The CDR3, as DNA: TGCAGTGCTAGAAAGACCAATGAGCAGTTCTTC.